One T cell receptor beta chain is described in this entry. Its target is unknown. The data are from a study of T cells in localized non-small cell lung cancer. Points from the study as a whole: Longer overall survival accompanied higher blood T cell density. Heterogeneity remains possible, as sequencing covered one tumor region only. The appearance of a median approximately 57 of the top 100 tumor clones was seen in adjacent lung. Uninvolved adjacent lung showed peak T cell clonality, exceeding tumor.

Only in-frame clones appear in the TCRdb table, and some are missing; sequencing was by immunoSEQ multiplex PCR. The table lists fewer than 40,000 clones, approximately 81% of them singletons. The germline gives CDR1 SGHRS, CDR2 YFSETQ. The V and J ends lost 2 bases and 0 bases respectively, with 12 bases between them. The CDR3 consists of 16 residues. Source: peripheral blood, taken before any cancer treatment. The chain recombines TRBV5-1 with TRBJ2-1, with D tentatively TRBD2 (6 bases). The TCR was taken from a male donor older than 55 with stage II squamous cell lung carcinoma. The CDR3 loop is CASSFSGSSSYNEQFF. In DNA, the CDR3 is TGCGCCAGCAGCTTTAGCGGCTCTAGCTCCTACAATGAGCAGTTCTTC.